The 21 T cell receptor beta chains given below trace back to one sample, sequenced in a study of T cells in tumors after PD-1 blockade. This table comes from immunoSEQ multiplex PCR, and its TCRdb copy is limited to in-frame clones, with some not included. The top ten hold more than 4.5% of the sample, which has 4,500 to 6,000 clones, 65% to 70% seen once. Sequencing used tumor tissue, obtained before anti-PD-1 treatment. The receptors were sampled from a human donor with basal cell carcinoma.

The V and J genes are TRBV18 and TRBJ1-1, with unresolved D. The CDR3 is 15 amino acids. V lost 3 bases and J lost 1, with 12 bases in between. CDR1 is KGHSH and CDR2 is LQKENI in the germline V gene. Here the CDR3 reads CASSPYDSGNTEAFF. Written as DNA, the CDR3 is TGTGCCAGCTCACCTTATGACTCAGGGAACACTGAAGCTTTCTTT.

The chain is built from TRBV12-5 and TRBJ2-5; TRBD2 agrees at 8 bases. The V gene end was trimmed by 5 bases and the J gene end by 5 bases; junction bases not matched to a gene: 7. CDR3 size: 14 residues. From germline, CDR1 is LGHNT and CDR2 FRNRAP. In nucleotides, the CDR3 is TGTGCTAGTGGTACCGGGACTAGAGTTGAGACCCAGTACTTC. It codes for CASGTGTRVETQYF.

The sample holds a few counts of this clone. The chain employs TRBV2 and TRBJ1-4; D perhaps matches TRBD1 (6 bases). CDR1 is SNHLY and CDR2 is FYNNEI in the germline V gene. Between the trimmed V and J ends, which lost 1 base and 7 bases, there was a span of 13 bases. The CDR3 has 15 amino acids. CDR3 nucleotide sequence: TGTGCCAGCAGTGAAGTTGGGGACACAACTGAAAAACTGTTTTTT. It specifies CASSEVGDTTEKLFF.

V and J are TRBV11-3 and TRBJ2-5; 9 bases line up with TRBD2. The CDR3 covers 18 residues. Germline V lookup: CDR1 SGHNT, CDR2 YENEEA. Trimming at V came to 3 bases and at J to 3 bases, leaving 14 bases not matched to a gene. CDR3 in DNA: TGTGCCAGCAGCTTGGGGGAATGGCTAGCGGGGAGCAAAGAGACCCAGTACTTC. Translating gives CASSLGEWLAGSKETQYF.

V usage is TRBV19 and J usage is TRBJ1-1; 9 bases fit TRBD1. The CDR3 runs to 12 residues. Germline trimming cut 9 bases from V and 3 bases from J; bases unmatched to any gene: 2. Germline V gene data show CDR1 as LNHDA and CDR2 as SQIVND (reference sequence). This CDR3 reads CASNRGHTEAFF. The CDR3 nucleotides are TGTGCCAGCAACAGGGGGCACACTGAAGCTTTCTTT.

The chain uses TRBV6-5 and TRBJ2-7, with 9 bases matching TRBD2. Germline V CDR1 and CDR2: MNHEY, SVGAGI. Unmatched junction bases numbered 15, after V lost 5 bases and J lost 7 bases. The CDR3 contains 16 residues. The CDR3 spells CASSHFSGGGQEEQYF. For the CDR3, the DNA is TGTGCCAGCAGTCACTTTAGCGGGGGCGGTCAGGAAGAGCAGTACTTC.

The CDR3 spells CASSLEGGAAGTEAFF. DNA for the CDR3: TGCGCCAGCAGCTTGGAGGGAGGGGCTGCGGGCACTGAAGCTTTCTTT. The V call is TRBV5-1, the J call TRBJ1-1, with a weak D call TRBD1 (5 bases). The germline V gene has CDR1 SGHRS and CDR2 YFSETQ. V lost 0 bases and J lost 4, with 16 bases in between. The CDR3 consists of 16 residues.

The rearrangement uses TRBV19 and TRBJ1-1; TRBD1 agrees at 7 bases. This CDR3 has 16 residues. J lost 4 bases, V lost 6 bases, and 14 bases had no gene match. The germline CDR1 and CDR2 sequences are LNHDA and SQIVND (reference sequence). The CDR3, as DNA: TGTGCCAGTAGCCCCAGGGACAGTCGTTTCAGCACTGAAGCTTTCTTT. Its protein is CASSPRDSRFSTEAFF.

This clone has just a few counts. Written as DNA, the CDR3 is TGTGCCATAAGGGATAGCTCTGGAAACACCATATATTTT. Protein: CAIRDSSGNTIYF. The rearrangement uses TRBV10-3 and TRBJ1-3; no definite D call. The V gene lost 9 bases and the J gene lost 0 bases, with 9 bases spanning the gap. CDR1 is ENHRY, CDR2 SYGVKD, per germline. The CDR3 has 13 residues.

This clone was counted once. The V gene is TRBV2, the J gene TRBJ2-7; 10 nucleotides align to TRBD1. The CDR3 has 12 amino acids. Germline lookup yields CDR1 SNHLY and CDR2 FYNNEI. V dropped 9 bases and J dropped 4; count of bases not matched to a gene: 3. As DNA, the CDR3 is TGTGCCAGTAGACAGGGGGCATACGAGCAGTACTTC. Its translation is CASRQGAYEQYF.

The chain has TRBV19 and TRBJ2-1; D remains ambiguous. Trimming shortened V by 6 bases and J by 5 bases, and 11 bases separated the two germline ends. The CDR3 covers 13 residues. Germline CDR1 is LNHDA and CDR2 is SQIVND (reference sequence). CDR3 DNA sequence: TGTGCCAGTAGGGGTCAAAACGACAATGAGCAGTTCTTC. Protein: CASRGQNDNEQFF.

This clone was counted only a few times. This chain links TRBV5-6 with TRBJ2-3, with 8 bases that match TRBD2. This CDR3 is built from 16 residues. The J segment lost 2 bases and the V segment lost 0 bases, leaving 5 bases of the junction unmatched. CDR1 and CDR2 from the germline V gene are SGHDT and YYEEEE. The CDR3 sequence is CASSLAAGGNTDTQYF. As DNA, the CDR3 is TGTGCCAGCAGCTTGGCGGCGGGGGGCAACACAGATACGCAGTATTTT.

The chain recombines TRBV6-1 with TRBJ1-1, with D unresolved. The CDR3 length is 11 residues. From germline, CDR1 is MNHNS and CDR2 SASEGT. V shed 7 bases and J shed 6 bases, with 9 bases lying between them. The CDR3 here is CASTRISEAFF. CDR3 nucleotides: TGTGCCAGCACCCGGATCTCTGAAGCTTTCTTT.

This sequence joins TRBV29-1 and TRBJ1-3; TRBD1 might be the D (5 bases). Germline lookup yields CDR1 SQVTM and CDR2 ANQGSEA. The CDR3 has 14 residues. V was cut by 3 bases and J by 3 bases, with 12 bases left in between. The CDR3 bases are TGCAGCGTTGAGTCTCAGGGAGTTGGAAACACCATATATTTT. It codes for CSVESQGVGNTIYF.

This chain uses TRBV4-1 with TRBJ1-1; 7 nucleotides agree with TRBD1. Trimming cost V 1 base and J 1 base; bases outside gene matches: 0. Germline V lookup: CDR1 MGHRA, CDR2 YSYEKL. The CDR3 totals 14 residues. In DNA form, the CDR3 reads TGCGCCAGCAGCCAAGGACAGGGGAACACTGAAGCTTTCTTT. Translation: CASSQGQGNTEAFF.

CDR3 DNA: TGCGCCAGCAGCCCAACCGGACAGGGCATCCTTGGAAACACCATATATTTT. This sequence encodes CASSPTGQGILGNTIYF. The chain recombines TRBV5-1 with TRBJ1-3, with 8 nucleotides matching TRBD1. The V gene's germline CDR1 is SGHRS and CDR2 YFSETQ. The CDR3 spans 17 residues. V lost 4 bases, J lost 3 bases, and 12 bases stayed unmatched.

This clone was detected only once. The chain employs TRBV29-1 and TRBJ2-5, with D unclear. CDR1 is SQVTM, CDR2 ANQGSEA, per germline. CDR3 length: 13 residues. V lost 6 bases and J 1 base, leaving 12 bases between the germline ends. The CDR3: CSVPVAVQETQYF. The CDR3 nucleotides are TGCAGCGTCCCGGTCGCGGTCCAAGAGACCCAGTACTTC.

This clone came up a few times. The chain recombines TRBV4-1 with TRBJ1-5; 12 nucleotides line up with TRBD1. Germline CDR1 and CDR2: MGHRA and YSYEKL. CDR3 length equals 15 residues. With V trimmed by 5 bases and J by 6 bases, 5 bases remained unmatched. The chain's CDR3 is CASSAGTGGFQPQHF. The CDR3 DNA is TGCGCCAGCAGCGCCGGGACAGGGGGCTTTCAGCCCCAGCATTTT.

The rearrangement uses TRBV19 and TRBJ1-5, with TRBD1 matching over 7 bases. The CDR3 runs 18 residues. The germline CDR1 and CDR2 sequences are LNHDA and SQIVND (reference sequence). V gave up 4 bases and J gave up 3 bases; unmatched junction bases: 15. CDR3 loop: CASSTHSTPGQNNQPQHF. The CDR3 DNA follows: TGTGCCAGTAGTACACACTCAACTCCGGGACAGAACAATCAGCCCCAGCATTTT.

This clone was picked up a small number of times. The CDR3 reads CASSLMGQLNSPLHF. Written as DNA, the CDR3 is TGCGCCAGCAGCTTGATGGGACAGCTCAATTCACCCCTCCACTTT. The chain has TRBV5-1 and TRBJ1-6; 7 nucleotides align to TRBD1. CDR3 length: 15 amino acids. The V gene's germline CDR1 is SGHRS and CDR2 YFSETQ. Germline trimming cut 1 base from V and 7 bases from J; bases unmatched to any gene: 5.

This chain joins TRBV5-1 and TRBJ1-1; 7 bases agree with TRBD1. The germline V gene has CDR1 SGHRS and CDR2 YFSETQ. The CDR3 spans 15 residues. The ends lost 6 bases at V and 4 bases at J; junction bases unmatched: 12. CDR3 region: CASTPREGAPTEAFF. CDR3 bases: TGCGCCAGCACCCCGAGGGAGGGGGCACCCACTGAAGCTTTCTTT.